This T cell receptor (beta chain) was obtained from a study of vaccination effects on CD4 cells after COVID-19 (dated by TCRdb to 2022 to 2024). Regarding the study in general: Across the study, the median time from the second dose to post-vaccine sampling was 72 days (range 14 to 241). SARS-CoV-2 spike-specific CD4+ TCR repertoires were compared before and after mRNA vaccination in COVID-19 convalescent patients and in infection-naive vaccine recipients. Altogether, about 10 COVID-19 convalescent patients and a handful of SARS-CoV-2-naive healthy vaccine recipients made up the full study. Cultures from other donors in the study were sequenced using the Oncomine TCR Beta short-read assay on an Illumina iSeq 100. General findings and caveats noted by the study authors: Clones induced by infection and clones induced by vaccination both contracted markedly at late timepoints after vaccination, which fits with T cell responses waning over time. Limitations of the study were the small number of convalescent patients and the absence of early post-infection timepoints. In healthy vaccine recipients, vaccine-induced clones were almost all SARS-CoV-2 mono-reactive, with only 1 of 255 cross-reactive with common cold coronaviruses.

In the ViraFEST assay, PBMC were stimulated with viral peptide pools, and TCR sequencing was then used to find antigen-specific CD4+ T cell clonotypes based on their expansion. After 10 days of culture, CD4+ T cells were isolated with the EasySep CD4+ T cell isolation kit. Each participant received two doses of an mRNA SARS-CoV-2 vaccine, either BNT162b2 or mRNA-1273. None of the healthy vaccine recipients had a prior SARS-CoV-2 infection, which was confirmed by nucleocapsid antibody tests that came back negative both before and after vaccination. Each well held two million PBMC cultured in IMDM containing around 5.1% human AB serum, 8 to 10 IU/ml IL-2 and gentamicin, along with around 11 ug/ml peptides. Half of the culture medium was replaced with fresh IL-2-containing medium on days 3 and 7. Unless otherwise noted, each peptide stimulation condition was cultured in triplicate wells. Using Ficoll-Paque Plus gradient centrifugation, PBMC were separated from whole blood and then either used fresh or cryopreserved at -140C. The overlapping peptide pools covered the spike proteins of SARS-CoV-2 as well as those of the common cold coronaviruses HCoV-NL63, HCoV-OC43 and HCoV-229E. Genomic DNA was extracted from cultured CD4+ T cells with the QIAamp micro DNA kit.

As concerns this clone: Its recognized antigen is unknown. Within one base of it there is no much larger clone, and no base qualities were kept.

CDR1 and CDR2, looked up from the germline V gene (reference sequence), are LNHDA and SQIVND. Trimming removed 4 bases from V and 7 bases from J; the gene matches leave 9 bases unexplained. CDR3 length: 16 amino acids, cysteine to phenylalanine. This entry keeps only the CDR3 DNA: 48 bases, framed from base 1. Libraries were built with the immunoSEQ multiplex PCR assay. TCR beta CDR3 sequencing was performed on DNA from the cultured, isolated CD4+ T cells. Per the source publication's procedure: The analysis removed non-productive TCR sequences, trimmed reads to the CDR3 region, and retained only CDR3s that were 7 or more amino acids long. The MANAFEST web app was used to identify antigen-specific clonotypes by comparing expansion in peptide wells with expansion in reference cultures. To count as positive, a clone had to show expansion at FDR<0.05 compared with the reference and with all other wells, an odds ratio above 5, and a frequency above 0.1% in two replicate wells. A clonotype was defined as cross-reactive if the clonotype was significantly expanded both in SARS-CoV-2 spike wells and in at least one common cold coronavirus spike condition. CDR3 similarity was assessed by Levenshtein distance with the stringdist R package, and unrooted trees were built with ape in R 3.6.1. What TCRdb holds here is the immuneACCESS table cut down to in-frame rearrangements. Part of the clones is not present; checked against another copy, under half of the missing clones reflect an unresolved V gene, and the others are unexplained. V, J and clone size derive from that table, while D and trimming were established from the DNA sequence. The sample includes under 85,000 clones, with under 85% observed a single time. The ten largest clones add up to 1.1% of the sample.

The chain uses TRBV19 and TRBJ2-3; 12 middle bases align to TRBD2. This specimen was CD4+ T cells from PBMCs cultured with HCoV-OC43 spike peptides, taken after COVID-19 vaccination. What the cell subset or site label conveys for this sample: HCoV-OC43 spike overlapping peptide pool stimulation. The receptor comes from a human donor who received a COVID-19 vaccine. This receptor carries the CDR3 CASSTLTSGGLNTQYF. The nucleotide sequence reads as follows: TGTGCCAGTAGTACCCTGACTAGCGGGGGCCTAAATACGCAGTATTTT.